These T cell receptor beta chains were read from a single sample in a study of T cells expressing NK-cell markers. Each CDR3 protein gets one entry in TCRdb, which reprocessed the 5' RACE reads and gives no DNA. This table lists under 500,000 distinct CDR3 sequences. The sample was blood T cells: a sorted CD56 or NKG2C T cell subset, CD4+ or CD8+ T cells, or bulk PBMC T cells (not recorded which). The receptors were sampled from a woman between 18 and 75 years old in good health. CDR3s include the opening cysteine and the closing phenylalanine or tryptophan.

V gene,J gene,CDR3 protein
TRBV7-3,TRBJ2-5,CASSLGQRDSRETQYF
TRBV10-3,TRBJ2-2,CAISEIIAGGHGELFF
TRBV6-5,TRBJ1-5,CASGDVNQPQHF
TRBV20-1,TRBJ2-1,CSASASGSPNNEQFF
TRBV20-1,TRBJ1-6,CSARDWGLASPLHF
TRBV20-1,TRBJ2-3,CSAEDGGGSTDTQYF
TRBV20-1,TRBJ2-3,CSARDGDIGTDTQYF
TRBV5-6,TRBJ2-5,CASSSTLHFQGRQETQYF
TRBV18,TRBJ2-7,CASSPGANYEQYF
TRBV11-2,TRBJ2-1,CASSQARELGRPGGIEQFF
TRBV6-1,TRBJ2-1,CASRTSGGNEQFF
TRBV20-1,TRBJ1-3,CSARTGTGAGNTIYF
TRBV5-5,TRBJ2-7,CASSFFRDRPSYEQYF
TRBV13,TRBJ2-7,CASSLSSSPYEQYF
TRBV16,TRBJ2-1,CASSQSGGNEQFF
TRBV7-2,TRBJ2-3,CASSFPSGGRTDTQYF
TRBV7-9,TRBJ2-1,CASSPSGGPSSYNDQFF
TRBV28,TRBJ1-2,CASSFRGRYSYGYTF
TRBV25-1,TRBJ2-2,CASTTHRGSPTGELFF
TRBV5-5,TRBJ2-2,CASRPGTSGSSNTGELFF